This record concerns one T cell receptor (beta chain) sequence. As handled by the study authors: Quantification of nucleated cells was approximated via reference gene primer amplification. This table comes from immunoSEQ multiplex PCR, and its TCRdb copy is limited to in-frame clones, with some not included. V and J calls and clone size are given by that table; D and trimming were obtained from the DNA. The sample includes 350,000 to 400,000 clones, roughly nine tenths of them seen just once. Germline CDR1 is LNHDA and CDR2 is SQIVND (reference sequence). With V trimmed by 9 bases and J by 5 bases, 14 bases remained unmatched. This CDR3 contains 16 residues. Assignments of participants to cohorts depended upon their own reported clinical history. Symptom resolution, clearance, or two negative PCRs marked donors in Cohort 3 as recovered. The sample originates from a study of blood T cell repertoires in COVID-19. Turning to the study itself: From the United States, Italy and Spain came samples of acute and convalescent COVID-19.

The V and J genes are TRBV19 and TRBJ2-7; 12 nucleotides align to TRBD2. Source material: PBMCs or T cells enriched from blood (not recorded which). The receptor comes from a man aged 18 to 30 who had recovered from COVID-19. In DNA, the CDR3 is TGTGCCAGCTTACCCAAGGCTCGACTAGCGGGGGACGAGCAGTACTTC. Translated: CASLPKARLAGDEQYF.